This TCR beta chain was captured by sequencing in a study of cytomegalovirus exposure and HLA in healthy donors. Overall study findings and caveats: In an earlier analysis, productive rearrangement rates for most beta V segments clustered near 87% or 30%. By a later analysis, the bulk of CMV-associated TCR beta chains appeared HLA-restricted.

In regard to this clone: Its antigen is not identified.

The donors were healthy bone marrow donors. Germline CDR1 is MNHNY and CDR2 is SVGAGI (reference sequence). There are 16 residues in the CDR3. J lost 5 bases, V lost 4 bases, and 11 bases had no gene match. Primers included in the PCR were 60 Vbeta and 13 Jbeta primers. As processed by the authors: An analysis performed later counted 60 million to 90 million unique TCR beta chains (roughly 9.9 million of them shared). Profiling relied on immunoSEQ multiplex PCR, and the TCRdb table lists in-frame clones only, not all of them. V and J calls and clone size are copied from that table; D and trimming were computed from the DNA. The repertoire includes about 52,000 clones, 72% of them detected once, and over 8% sits in the top ten.

Sample: PBMCs. The chain couples TRBV6-6 to TRBJ2-3, with 8 positions matching TRBD1. The source is a woman aged 50 to 65 in good health and CMV-seronegative. The CDR3 DNA sequence: TGTGCCAGCAGTTCACCTACAGGGGGACGAGGAGATACGCAGTATTTT. Translating gives CASSSPTGGRGDTQYF.